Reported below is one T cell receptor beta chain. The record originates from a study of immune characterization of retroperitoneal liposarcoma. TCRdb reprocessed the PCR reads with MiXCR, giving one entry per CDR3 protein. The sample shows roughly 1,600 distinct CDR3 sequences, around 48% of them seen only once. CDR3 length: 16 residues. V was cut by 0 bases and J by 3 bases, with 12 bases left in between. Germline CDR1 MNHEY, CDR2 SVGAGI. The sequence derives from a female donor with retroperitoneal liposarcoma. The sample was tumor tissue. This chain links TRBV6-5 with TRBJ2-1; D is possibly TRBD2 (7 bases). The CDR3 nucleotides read TGTGCCAGCAGTTACTCGGGAGGGGGACTCTACAATGAGCAGTTCTTC. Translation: CASSYSGGGLYNEQFF.